A selection of T cell receptor beta chains follows, all from one sample in a study of cytomegalovirus exposure and HLA in healthy donors. Profiled with immunoSEQ multiplex PCR; TCRdb holds only in-frame clones, not every one. Of about 150,000 clones detected, more than 65% appear once; the ten largest clones hold roughly 6%. The sequencing input was PBMCs. These receptors all come from a man aged 45-65 years in good health and CMV-seropositive. Each CDR3 is given with its conserved first and last residue. A D gene is named only where the DNA matches it firmly. The size of a clone is reported for some rows only, either as once, few or many, or as a class for expanded clones.

j_call v_call d_call clone_size cdr3_nt cdr3_aa
TRBJ1-1 TRBV19 TRBD1 . TGTGCCAGTAGTAGGGACACAGGGGACACTGAAGCTTTCTTT CASSRDTGDTEAFF
TRBJ2-7 TRBV2 . . TGTGCCAGCAGTTACAACCGGGACTCCGGGACCTACGAGCAGTACTTC CASSYNRDSGTYEQYF
TRBJ1-6 TRBV10-2 . few TGCGCCAGCAGTGACAGGGGTTCTAATTCACCCCTCCACTTT CASSDRGSNSPLHF
TRBJ2-2 TRBV9 . . TGTGCCAGCAGCGTCAGACGCGGCGAAGGGAACACCGGGGAGCTGTTTTTT CASSVRRGEGNTGELFF
TRBJ2-1 TRBV28 . . TGTGCCAGCAGTGAGAGGGTAGGCGGGGCGGAGCAGTTCTTC CASSERVGGAEQFF
TRBJ1-1 TRBV10-3 TRBD1 once TGTGCCATCGGGAGGTTGACAGGGACTCTGAACACTGAAGCTTTCTTT CAIGRLTGTLNTEAFF
TRBJ2-1 TRBV2 TRBD2 . TGTGCCAGCAGTCTAGCCAGCGGGAGTATACGGTTCTTC CASSLASGSIRFF
TRBJ1-1 TRBV2 TRBD1 . TGTGCCAGCAGGGCAGGGGGTAGCACTGAAGCTTTCTTT CASRAGGSTEAFF
TRBJ1-3 TRBV5-6 . . TGTGCCAGCAGCGGGGGGAGGCACAACTCTGGAAACACCATATATTTT CASSGGRHNSGNTIYF
TRBJ1-6 TRBV6-1 . . TGTGCCAGCAGTGAAGTCTGGGGCTATTCACCCCTCCACTTT CASSEVWGYSPLHF
TRBJ1-5 TRBV28 . . TGTGCCAGCACATTCTCGTGGGACGCAGGGGATGGAAATCAGCCCCAGCATTTT CASTFSWDAGDGNQPQHF
TRBJ1-1 TRBV28 TRBD1 . TGTGCCAGCAGTACGACAGGGCTCAACACTGAAGCTTTCTTT CASSTTGLNTEAFF
TRBJ1-2 TRBV18 . . TGTGCCAGCTCAGTTGCCAGGGACACCTATGGCTACACCTTC CASSVARDTYGYTF
TRBJ2-1 TRBV7-9 . . TGTGCCAGCTCAAGGGAGAGCTCGGAGCAGTTCTTC CASSRESSEQFF
TRBJ1-5 TRBV25-1 . . TGTGCCCGACCGTGGCCGGGGGATAGCAATCAGCCCCAGCATTTT CARPWPGDSNQPQHF
TRBJ2-7 TRBV11-2 TRBD1 . TGTGCCAGCAGCTTAAAGGGGGCCTCCTACGAGCAGTACTTC CASSLKGASYEQYF
TRBJ2-2 TRBV7-3 TRBD2 once TGTGCCAGCAGCTTAAGTGCAGCGGGAGGGCCCGGGGAGCTGTTTTTT CASSLSAAGGPGELFF
TRBJ1-1 TRBV6-1 . few TGTGCCAGCACCATAAACAGGGCGAACACTGAAGCTTTCTTT CASTINRANTEAFF
TRBJ2-7 TRBV5-6 TRBD1 . TGTGCCAGCAGCAGGGGGACAGGGAGCTCCTACGAGCAGTACTTC CASSRGTGSSYEQYF
TRBJ1-5 TRBV7-9 . . TGTGCCAGCAGTTCGCGGGGGGGGAGCAATCAGCCCCAGCATTTT CASSSRGGSNQPQHF